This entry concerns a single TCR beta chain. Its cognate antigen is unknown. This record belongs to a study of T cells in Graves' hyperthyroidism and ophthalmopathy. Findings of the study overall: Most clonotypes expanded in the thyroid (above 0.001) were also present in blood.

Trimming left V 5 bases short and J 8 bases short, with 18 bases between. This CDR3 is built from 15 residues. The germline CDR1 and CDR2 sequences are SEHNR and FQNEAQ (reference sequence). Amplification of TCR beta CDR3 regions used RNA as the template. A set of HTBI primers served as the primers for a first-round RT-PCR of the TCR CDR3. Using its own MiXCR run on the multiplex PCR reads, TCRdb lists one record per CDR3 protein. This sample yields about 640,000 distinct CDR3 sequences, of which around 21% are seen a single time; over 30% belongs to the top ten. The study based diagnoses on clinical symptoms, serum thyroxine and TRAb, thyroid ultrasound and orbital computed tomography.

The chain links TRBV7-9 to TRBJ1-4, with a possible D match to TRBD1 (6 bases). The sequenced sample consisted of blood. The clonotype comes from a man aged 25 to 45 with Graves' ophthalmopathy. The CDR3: CASSLWGGPGEKLFF. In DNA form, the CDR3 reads TGTGCCAGCAGCCTTTGGGGGGGGCCGGGAGAAAAACTGTTTTTT.